These 24 T cell receptor beta chains came from one sample sequenced in a study of T cells after yellow fever vaccination. MiXCR, run by TCRdb on the 5' RACE reads, gives a single entry per CDR3 protein. The sample has approximately 340,000 distinct CDR3 sequences, 7.5% to 9% seen once. Specimen: PBMCs, collected on the day of the first yellow fever vaccination. The origin of the receptors is a man aged 18 to 35 who received the YFV17D yellow fever vaccine.

V gene TRBV5-1 combines with J gene TRBJ2-3, with D tentatively TRBD2 (5 bases). This CDR3 comprises 13 residues. Germline V lookup: CDR1 SGHRS, CDR2 YFSETQ. Trimming took 0 bases from V and 6 from J, leaving 8 bases between them. Here the CDR3 DNA reads TGCGCCAGCAGCTTGGTGCCGGGGGATACGCAGTATTTT. This translates into CASSLVPGDTQYF.

This chain links TRBV25-1 with TRBJ1-6, with TRBD1 as a possible D gene (5 bases). The CDR3 has 16 amino acids. V lost 2 bases, J lost 9 bases, and 17 bases lay in between. Germline CDR1 MGHDK, CDR2 SYGVNS. The CDR3, as DNA: TGTGCCAGCAGTGAACCTAGGCGGGACTCTGTTTCACCCCTCCACTTT. Protein sequence: CASSEPRRDSVSPLHF.

The V call is TRBV13, the J call TRBJ1-2, with a weak D call TRBD1 (5 bases). CDR3 size: 15 residues. Germline CDR1 and CDR2: PRHDT and FYEKMQ (reference sequence). The V gene lost 5 bases and the J gene lost 2 bases, with 15 bases spanning the gap. This chain's CDR3 is CASSPRLRGNYGYTF. CDR3 nucleotide sequence: TGTGCCAGCAGCCCACGGCTTCGGGGGAACTATGGCTACACCTTC.

This clonotype turned up a few times. This chain uses TRBV7-9 with TRBJ1-3; no firm D call. The CDR3 has 16 amino acids. V lost 3 bases and J 0 bases, leaving 12 bases between the germline ends. In germline, CDR1 is SEHNR, CDR2 FQNEAQ (reference sequence). This chain's CDR3 is CASSFDTISSGNTIYF. The CDR3 DNA sequence: TGTGCCAGCAGCTTCGACACGATATCCTCTGGAAACACCATATATTTT. Drawing the rest from reference TRBV7-9 and TRBJ1-3, the complete variable domain is DTGVSQNPRHKITKRGQNVTFRCDPISEHNRLYWYRQTLGQGPEFLTYFQNEAQLEKSRLLSDRFSAERPKGSFSTLEIQRTEQGDSAMYLCASSFDTISSGNTIYFGEGSWLTVV.

This chain links TRBV12-3 or TRBV12-4 with TRBJ2-5; 8 bases are a match to TRBD2. The trim removed 0 bases at V and 2 bases at J, leaving 2 bases unmatched. This CDR3 is 15 amino acids long. The CDR3 here is CASSLAGLGQETQYF. The CDR3 DNA follows: TGTGCCAGCAGTTTAGCGGGACTAGGGCAAGAGACCCAGTACTTC.

The chain has TRBV7-2 and TRBJ1-1, with a possible D match to TRBD1 (5 bases). The V and J ends lost 5 bases and 11 bases respectively, with 18 bases between them. The V gene's germline CDR1 is SGHTA and CDR2 FQGNSA. The CDR3 has 13 amino acids. The CDR3, as DNA: TGTGCCAGCAGCAACGTACAGGTCCTTCGGGCTTTCTTT. Its protein product is CASSNVQVLRAFF.

This sequence joins TRBV24-1 and TRBJ2-5, with 7 bases matching TRBD2. Unmatched junction bases numbered 6, after V lost 4 bases and J lost 2 bases. Per the germline V gene, CDR1 is KGHDR and CDR2 is SFDVKD. There are 15 residues in the CDR3. CDR3: CATSDPRDYQETQYF. DNA for the CDR3: TGTGCCACCAGTGACCCCCGGGACTATCAAGAGACCCAGTACTTC.

This clonotype was observed many times. The chain is built from TRBV29-1 and TRBJ2-3; D call uncertain. The CDR3 runs 14 residues. Germline assignment: CDR1 SQVTM and CDR2 ANQGSEA. Trimming left V 4 bases short and J 0 bases short, with 11 bases between. The CDR3 region has the DNA TGCAGCGTTGTCAGCCTCCTGAGCACAGATACGCAGTATTTT. It codes for CSVVSLLSTDTQYF.

This clonotype was picked up many times. The chain has TRBV19 and TRBJ2-7; 7 nucleotides line up with TRBD1. This CDR3 has 13 amino acids. Germline values: CDR1 LNHDA, CDR2 SQIVND (reference sequence). After removal of 6 bases from V and 4 bases from J, the junction contained 6 bases not matched to a gene. CDR3 amino acids: CASSNRGGYEQYF. CDR3 in DNA: TGTGCCAGTAGCAACAGGGGCGGATACGAGCAGTACTTC.

This clonotype was seen many times. The chain is built from TRBV7-3 and TRBJ1-1; D is ambiguous. The CDR3 loop spans 15 amino acids. Germline assignment: CDR1 SGHTA and CDR2 FQGTGA. Trimming removed 2 bases from V and 0 bases from J, with 10 bases in between. The CDR3 region has the DNA TGTGCCAGCAGCTTAGGGAGTCAGATGAACACTGAAGCTTTCTTT. This translates into CASSLGSQMNTEAFF.

This chain joins TRBV18 and TRBJ1-2, with D unclear. Trimming shortened V by 1 base and J by 4 bases, and 10 bases separated the two germline ends. The CDR3 runs to 14 residues. In germline, CDR1 is KGHSH, CDR2 LQKENI. Here the CDR3 reads CASSPREGAYGYTF. The CDR3 DNA reads as TGTGCCAGCTCACCACGTGAGGGCGCCTATGGCTACACCTTC.

The table lists this clonotype with a few counts. The chain employs TRBV20-1 and TRBJ2-3; TRBD2 agrees at 9 bases. This CDR3 is 17 amino acids long. V lost 2 bases to trimming and J lost 2 bases; unmatched junction nucleotides: 11. Germline V gives CDR1 DFQATT, CDR2 SNEGSKA (reference sequence). CDR3: CSARSVWRGGNTDTQYF. For the CDR3, the DNA is TGCAGTGCTAGATCGGTATGGCGGGGGGGCAACACAGATACGCAGTATTTT.

V and J are TRBV20-1 and TRBJ2-7; TRBD2 matches at 7 bases. Germline assignment: CDR1 DFQATT and CDR2 SNEGSKA (reference sequence). V trimming: 2 bases; J trimming: 4 bases; junction bases outside the gene matches: 8. The CDR3 runs to 14 residues. The CDR3 region has the DNA TGCAGTGCTAGACCGTCTGGCGGGGGTTACGAGCAGTACGTC. Translating gives CSARPSGGGYEQYV.

This clonotype was counted a few times. The chain couples TRBV5-1 to TRBJ1-1, with D possibly matching TRBD1 (5 bases). Trimming left V 0 bases short and J 1 base short, with 7 bases between. Germline V CDR1 and CDR2: SGHRS, YFSETQ. The CDR3 contains 14 residues. CDR3 residues: CASSLAGQNTEAFF. The CDR3 DNA sequence: TGCGCCAGCAGCTTGGCCGGACAGAACACTGAAGCTTTCTTT.

This clonotype was seen a few times. The chain joins TRBV6-5 to TRBJ2-1; tentatively, D is TRBD2 (6 bases). The CDR3 is made up of 15 amino acids. The V end was cut by 0 bases, the J end by 7 bases, with 13 bases between. Germline CDR1 MNHEY, CDR2 SVGAGI. The CDR3 DNA reads as TGTGCCAGCAGTTACTCGGAGGGCCGTTCGAATGAGCAGTTCTTC. As protein: CASSYSEGRSNEQFF.

The rearrangement joins TRBV12-3 or TRBV12-4 to TRBJ1-6; D uncertain. Trimming took 6 bases from V and 3 from J, leaving 9 bases between them. CDR3 length equals 14 residues. CDR3 nucleotide sequence: TGTGCCAGCAGAACGGGTCTCTATAATTCACCCCTCCACTTT. Protein product: CASRTGLYNSPLHF.

This clonotype was detected only a few times. The chain couples TRBV9 to TRBJ2-3; 7 bases map to TRBD1. Germline-derived CDR1 and CDR2 are SGDLS and YYNGEE. The CDR3 has 12 residues. The junction had 5 bases not matched to a gene; V was cut back by 4 bases and J by 9 bases. Here the CDR3 DNA reads TGTGCCAGCAGCCAACAGGGGCCCACGCAGTATTTT. It yields the protein CASSQQGPTQYF.

This chain uses TRBV7-9 with TRBJ2-5; D remains ambiguous. The CDR3 loop spans 15 amino acids. The germline gives CDR1 SEHNR, CDR2 FQNEAQ (reference sequence). V dropped 1 base and J dropped 1 base, with 10 bases sitting between them. CDR3 region: CASSLEADSQETQYF. In DNA form, the CDR3 reads TGTGCCAGCAGCTTAGAGGCAGACTCCCAAGAGACCCAGTACTTC.

The J gene is TRBJ2-1, the V gene TRBV4-2; TRBD2 agrees at 13 bases. Germline CDR1 reads LGHNA; CDR2 reads YNFKEQ. Germline trimming cut 0 bases from V and 9 bases from J; bases unmatched to any gene: 8. CDR3 length: 17 residues. CDR3 sequence reads: CASSQDHTSGGAFEQFF. In DNA form, the CDR3 reads TGTGCCAGCAGCCAAGATCATACTAGCGGGGGGGCCTTTGAGCAGTTCTTC.

This clonotype was seen more than once but under ten times. The chain carries TRBV4-3 and TRBJ1-2; D remains ambiguous. Germline CDR1 LGHNA, CDR2 YSLEER. V was pared by 0 bases and J by 7 bases, with 9 bases between. CDR3 length equals 13 residues. The CDR3 sequence: CASSQETWGGYTF. As DNA, the CDR3 is TGCGCCAGCAGCCAAGAGACCTGGGGTGGCTACACCTTC.

For the CDR3, the DNA is TGTGCCAGCAGTGATAACACAGATACGCAGTATTTT. The encoded protein is CASSDNTDTQYF. The V and J genes are TRBV2 and TRBJ2-3; no clear D. Deletions cut 3 bases from V and 2 bases from J, with 3 bases between. Germline loops: CDR1 SNHLY, CDR2 FYNNEI. The length of the CDR3 is 12 residues.

The chain employs TRBV7-8 and TRBJ1-2, with D possibly being TRBD1 (6 bases). V gave up 0 bases and J gave up 4 bases, with 21 bases separating them. Germline CDR1 reads SGHVS; CDR2 reads FQNEAQ. The CDR3 loop spans 18 amino acids. CDR3: CASSLAAGGAGLGYGYTF. As DNA, the CDR3 is TGTGCCAGCAGCTTAGCGGCGGGGGGCGCGGGGCTGGGCTATGGCTACACCTTC. The full variable domain, rest sourced from reference TRBV7-8 and TRBJ1-2, is GAGVSQSPRYKVAKRGQDVALRCDPISGHVSLFWYQQALGQGPEFLTYFQNEAQLDKSGLPSDRFFAERPEGSVSTLKIQRTQQEDSAVYLCASSLAAGGAGLGYGYTFGSGTRLTVV.

The rearrangement joins TRBV4-2 to TRBJ2-3, with 9 bases matching TRBD2. V lost 6 bases to trimming and J lost 3 bases; unmatched junction nucleotides: 10. This CDR3 is 16 amino acids long. Germline V gene sequence: CDR1 LGHNA, CDR2 YNFKEQ. CDR3 in amino acids: CASRGTSSGGTDTQYF. CDR3 nucleotide sequence: TGTGCCAGCAGGGGGACTAGTAGCGGGGGTACAGATACGCAGTATTTT.

This sequence joins TRBV7-3 and TRBJ1-1; D might be TRBD1 (6 bases). This CDR3 has 15 residues. The germline V and J ends were trimmed by 5 bases and 1 base, with 14 bases remaining between them. The germline V gene has CDR1 SGHTA and CDR2 FQGTGA. CDR3 loop: CASSARGGGNTEAFF. DNA of the CDR3: TGTGCCAGCAGCGCCAGGGGAGGGGGGAACACTGAAGCTTTCTTT.